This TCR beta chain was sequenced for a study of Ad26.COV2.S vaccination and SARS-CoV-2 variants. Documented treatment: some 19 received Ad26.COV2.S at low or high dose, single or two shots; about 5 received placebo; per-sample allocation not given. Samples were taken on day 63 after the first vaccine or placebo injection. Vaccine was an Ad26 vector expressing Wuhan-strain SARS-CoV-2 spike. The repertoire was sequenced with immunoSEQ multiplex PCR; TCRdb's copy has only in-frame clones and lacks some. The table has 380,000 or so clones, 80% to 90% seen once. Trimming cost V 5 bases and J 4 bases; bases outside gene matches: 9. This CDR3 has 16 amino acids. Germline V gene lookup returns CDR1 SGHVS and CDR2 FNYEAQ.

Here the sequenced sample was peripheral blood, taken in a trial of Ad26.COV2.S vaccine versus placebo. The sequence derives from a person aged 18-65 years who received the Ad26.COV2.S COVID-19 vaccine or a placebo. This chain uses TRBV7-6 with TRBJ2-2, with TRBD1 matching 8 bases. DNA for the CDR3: TGTGCCAGCAGCCCATTCGACAGGGGTGGCACCGGGGAGCTGTTTTTT. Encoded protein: CASSPFDRGGTGELFF.